Shown below are 12 T cell receptor beta chains from a single sample sequenced in a study of blood T cell repertoires in COVID-19. The repertoire was sequenced with immunoSEQ multiplex PCR; TCRdb's copy has only in-frame clones and lacks some. The table includes some 130,000 clones, about 86% detected once. The sequenced sample was peripheral blood. These receptors were obtained from a woman in her 50s who had recovered from COVID-19.

The genes are TRBV15 and TRBJ1-6; D is uncertain. The CDR3 length is 14 residues. Per germline, CDR1 LNHNV and CDR2 YYDKDF (reference sequence). With 1 base removed from V and 7 bases from J, the gap between germline ends came to 8 bases. In DNA, the CDR3 is TGTGCCACCAGCAGAGGATCAGGAAATTCACCCCTCCACTTT. Translation: CATSRGSGNSPLHF.

The CDR3 region has the DNA TGCGCCAGCAAGGAAAGACAGACCCAGAACACTGAAGCTTTCTTT. It translates to CASKERQTQNTEAFF. V is TRBV5-1 and J is TRBJ1-1, with D possibly matching TRBD1 (5 bases). Germline-derived CDR1 and CDR2 are SGHRS and YFSETQ. Trimming stripped 6 bases from V and 1 base from J, with 16 bases between. The CDR3 is 15 amino acids.

The gene calls are TRBV2 and TRBJ1-1, with 7 bases fitting TRBD1. Trimming took 4 bases from V and 4 from J; bases not matched to a gene: 15. The germline gives CDR1 SNHLY, CDR2 FYNNEI. This CDR3 comprises 17 residues. The CDR3 reads CASSGGPTGRSSTEAFF. The CDR3 DNA reads TGTGCCAGCAGTGGGGGGCCGACAGGGAGATCCAGCACTGAAGCTTTCTTT.

V and J are TRBV28 and TRBJ2-7; D is perhaps TRBD1 (6 bases). V was clipped by 1 base and J by 6 bases, with 13 bases between them. This CDR3 is 14 amino acids long. CDR1 and CDR2 (germline): MDHEN, SYDVKM. CDR3 nucleotides: TGTGCCAGCAGTTTATTCCAGGGGCAAAGCGAGCAGTACTTC. It translates to CASSLFQGQSEQYF.

The V call is TRBV19, the J call TRBJ1-6, with a possible D match to TRBD1 (5 bases). CDR1 is LNHDA, CDR2 SQIVND, per germline (reference sequence). This CDR3 comprises 14 residues. V was pared by 7 bases and J by 10 bases, with 17 bases between. DNA of the CDR3: TGTGCCAGTAAGGTAGGAGGGGATGGGTCACCCCTCCACTTT. It is translated as CASKVGGDGSPLHF.

The rearrangement links TRBV19 to TRBJ2-3; TRBD1 matches 7 bases. Per germline, CDR1 LNHDA and CDR2 SQIVND (reference sequence). V was clipped by 4 bases and J by 4 bases; unmatched bases: 8. This CDR3 comprises 15 residues. The CDR3 here is CASSKGQRIADTQYF. Written as DNA, the CDR3 is TGTGCCAGTAGTAAGGGACAGAGAATTGCAGATACGCAGTATTTT.

V usage is TRBV2 and J usage is TRBJ1-3, with 7 bases fitting TRBD1. CDR1 is SNHLY, CDR2 FYNNEI, per germline. The CDR3 is made up of 16 amino acids. Losses at the gene ends were 6 bases for V and 0 bases for J; bases not matched to a gene: 8. For the CDR3, the DNA is TGTGCCAGCAGACAGATCCCAGGGGGCTCTGGAAACACCATATATTTT. As protein: CASRQIPGGSGNTIYF. Full variable domain (outside the CDR3, taken from reference TRBV2 and TRBJ1-3): EPEVTQTPSHQVTQMGQEVILRCVPISNHLYFYWYRQILGQKVEFLVSFYNNEISEKSEIFDDQFSVERPDGSNFTLKIRSTKLEDSAMYFCASRQIPGGSGNTIYFGEGSWLTVV.

This chain links TRBV27 with TRBJ1-3; no firm D call. Germline-derived CDR1 and CDR2 are MNHEY and SMNVEV (reference sequence). Trimming removed 6 bases from V and 1 base from J, with 7 bases in between. The length of the CDR3 is 13 residues. CDR3 protein: CASRQVSGNTIYF. CDR3 DNA: TGTGCCAGCAGACAAGTGTCTGGAAACACCATATATTTT.

The chain joins TRBV7-9 to TRBJ2-3; a weak D match, TRBD2 (5 bases). The V gene's germline CDR1 is SEHNR and CDR2 FQNEAQ (reference sequence). V lost 5 bases and J lost 0, with 12 bases in between. This CDR3 spans 15 amino acids. CDR3 DNA: TGTGCCAGCAGCCCCGCCCGGGGAAGCACAGATACGCAGTATTTT. It translates to CASSPARGSTDTQYF. The full variable domain, rest sourced from reference TRBV7-9 and TRBJ2-3, is DTGVSQNPRHKITKRGQNVTFRCDPISEHNRLYWYRQTLGQGPEFLTYFQNEAQLEKSRLLSDRFSAERPKGSFSTLEIQRTEQGDSAMYLCASSPARGSTDTQYFGPGTRLTVL.

This clone was counted a single time. This chain links TRBV7-2 with TRBJ1-1, with a possible D match to TRBD1 (5 bases). This CDR3 spans 13 amino acids. Looked up from germline, CDR1 is SGHTA and CDR2 is FQGNSA. V lost 6 bases, J lost 9 bases, and 17 bases lay in between. The CDR3 region has the DNA TGTGCCAGCAGTCTCTGGGGGGGGGAGAAAGCTTTCTTT. Protein product: CASSLWGGEKAFF.

This sequence joins TRBV2 and TRBJ1-5; 8 bases line up with TRBD1. V lost 5 bases to trimming and J lost 1 base; unmatched junction nucleotides: 4. Looked up from germline, CDR1 is SNHLY and CDR2 is FYNNEI. This CDR3 region has 15 residues. The CDR3 reads CASSFTGGSNQPQHF. The CDR3 coding sequence is TGTGCCAGCAGTTTCACAGGGGGAAGCAATCAGCCCCAGCATTTT.

The chain employs TRBV7-2 and TRBJ2-7; tentatively, D is TRBD2 (6 bases). CDR3 size: 14 residues. The V end was cut by 2 bases, the J end by 6 bases, with 14 bases between. Germline V lookup: CDR1 SGHTA, CDR2 FQGNSA. The CDR3 is CASSLNAVRGEQYF. DNA for the CDR3: TGTGCCAGCAGCTTAAATGCCGTGCGGGGCGAGCAGTACTTC.